In its sample, the clone carrying this T cell receptor (beta chain) was seen once. Sequenced by immunoSEQ multiplex PCR; TCRdb stores in-frame clones only, minus some. The sample has 130,000 to 150,000 clones, about four fifths seen once; the top ten hold 5.5% to 7.5%. Individuals drawn from under 30 US areas were roughly 18 to 95 years old. Membership in each cohort depended on participant-reported clinical history. A COVID-19 case was met by exposed participants within 2 weeks before study entry. This sample is drawn from a study of blood T cell repertoires in COVID-19. Sequenced sample: PBMCs or T cells enriched from blood (not recorded which). The sequence derives from a woman aged 50 to 60 who had been exposed to COVID-19.

The CDR3 coding sequence is TGTGCCAGCAGCGTAGCCAGGGGCACTGAAGCTTTCTTT. Protein sequence: CASSVARGTEAFF. V usage is TRBV9 and J usage is TRBJ1-1, with D perhaps TRBD1 (6 bases). Germline CDR1 SGDLS, CDR2 YYNGEE. The CDR3 length is 13 residues. Between the trimmed V and J ends, which lost 0 bases and 4 bases, there was a span of 7 bases.